The 29 T cell receptor beta chains below come from one sample, sequenced in a study of T-cell memory formation after mild COVID-19 (dated by TCRdb to the early 2020s). Receptor libraries were prepared by 5' RACE. Reads for this sample came from an Illumina NovaSeq 6000. Starting from the raw public reads, TCRdb applied fastp trimming at Q25, assembled clones with MiXCR and retained in-frame beta chains. For every CDR3 protein sequence, its rows merge into one entry that carries the most common genes and DNA. The sample table lists 200,000 to 300,000 distinct CDR3 sequences, less than 20% of them with a count of one. 2% to 2.5% of the sample goes to the ten largest clones. Input material: PBMCs or a T cell subset sorted from them (not recorded which). The origin of the receptors is an adult woman who had mild COVID-19 (a few samples of this study predate the infection). The sample titles of this study are shuffled in the database, so cell type and time point are left out; the donor was told from shared clones.

The chain carries TRBV10-2 and TRBJ2-7; 8 nucleotides line up with TRBD2. The CDR3 covers 15 residues. With V trimmed by 1 base and J by 3 bases, 5 bases remained unmatched. Germline-derived CDR1 and CDR2 are WSHSY and SAAADI. The CDR3 DNA follows: TGCGCCAGCAGTGAGTTGGCTAGCGGGCACTACGAGCAGTACTTC. Translation gives CASSELASGHYEQYF.

In this sample, this clonotype turned up many times. The V call is TRBV24-1, the J call TRBJ1-1; no definite D call. This CDR3 spans 12 amino acids. Between the trimmed V and J ends, which lost 6 bases and 5 bases, there was a span of 9 bases. CDR1 and CDR2 (germline): KGHDR, SFDVKD. CDR3: CATSNPGTEAFF. CDR3 nucleotides: TGTGCCACCAGTAATCCGGGGACTGAAGCTTTCTTT.

The DNA of the CDR3 is TGTGCCAGCAGACCAGACAGGAATGGTGGCTACACCTTC. Translating gives CASRPDRNGGYTF. J is TRBJ1-2 and V is TRBV12-3 or TRBV12-4; the D gene is possibly TRBD1 (6 bases). V lost 6 bases to trimming and J lost 7 bases, with 15 bases between them. CDR3 size: 13 residues.

This clonotype was detected only once. The chain uses TRBV7-9 and TRBJ1-1; D is unresolved. The CDR3 consists of 13 residues. V was shortened by 3 bases and J by 8 bases, with 13 bases between the two germline ends. Per the germline V gene, CDR1 is SEHNR and CDR2 is FQNEAQ (reference sequence). CDR3 sequence (DNA): TGTGCCAGCAGCTTCGGTAGTTTGGGGGAAGCTTTCTTT. Translating gives CASSFGSLGEAFF.

This rearrangement joins TRBV4-2 to TRBJ2-1; 16 bases are a match to TRBD2. V dropped 4 bases and J dropped 8; count of bases not matched to a gene: 2. This CDR3 contains 15 residues. The germline V gene encodes CDR1 LGHNA and CDR2 YNFKEQ. The CDR3 DNA reads TGTGCCAGCAGCCGAGGGACTAGCGGGGGGGATGAGCAGTTCTTC. Translating it yields CASSRGTSGGDEQFF.

This clonotype was seen a few times. This chain uses TRBV24-1 with TRBJ2-2; 7 bases match TRBD1. CDR3 length equals 18 residues. Germline CDR1 and CDR2: KGHDR and SFDVKD. The V and J ends lost 2 bases and 4 bases, in that order; junction bases with no gene match: 12. CDR3 in DNA: TGTGCCACCAGTGATTATTTGGGCAGGGGGATAGCCACCGGGGAGCTGTTTTTT. Protein product: CATSDYLGRGIATGELFF.

In this sample, this clonotype turned up many times. J is TRBJ1-1 and V is TRBV12-3 or TRBV12-4, with D uncertain. The V gene lost 6 bases and the J gene lost 10 bases, with 12 bases spanning the gap. The CDR3 extends over 11 amino acids. The CDR3 DNA is TGTGCCAGCAGGCAACGGATCCGAGCTTTCTTT. This translates into CASRQRIRAFF.

The chain is built from TRBV5-1 and TRBJ1-2; D possibly corresponds to TRBD1 (5 bases). Per the germline V gene, CDR1 is SGHRS and CDR2 is YFSETQ. The CDR3 covers 14 residues. Trimming pared 0 bases from V and 4 bases from J, leaving 10 bases between. CDR3 sequence (DNA): TGCGCCAGCAGCTTGGGGGACGGACTCTATGGCTACACCTTC. Protein product: CASSLGDGLYGYTF.

This clonotype was seen at least ten times. The J gene is TRBJ1-5, the V gene TRBV12-3 or TRBV12-4; D unresolved. The V and J ends lost 6 bases and 1 base respectively, with 13 bases between them. This CDR3 region has 15 residues. The CDR3 protein is CASSVEGISNQPQHF. CDR3 DNA sequence: TGTGCCAGCAGCGTCGAGGGAATAAGCAATCAGCCCCAGCATTTT.

This clonotype was detected only a few times. The chain combines TRBV30 with TRBJ1-2; the D gene is possibly TRBD1 (6 bases). CDR1 and CDR2 (germline): GTSNPN, SVGIG (reference sequence). This CDR3 is built from 12 residues. Trimming pared 4 bases from V and 4 bases from J, leaving 10 bases between. CDR3 bases: TGTGCCTGGACAGGGACAACCTATGGCTACACCTTC. This codes for CAWTGTTYGYTF.

This clonotype was seen only a few times. The chain joins TRBV28 to TRBJ2-7, with 13 nucleotides matching TRBD2. V shed 6 bases and J 6 bases; nucleotides not matched to a gene: 11. Germline V gene data show CDR1 as MDHEN and CDR2 as SYDVKM. CDR3 size: 16 residues. The CDR3 region is CASSLGLAGETGEQYF. The DNA of the CDR3 is TGTGCCAGCAGCCTCGGACTAGCGGGAGAGACGGGCGAGCAGTACTTC.

There are a few counts of this clonotype. The rearrangement links TRBV6-5 to TRBJ1-1; D possibly corresponds to TRBD1 (6 bases). The CDR3 has 16 amino acids. Germline values: CDR1 MNHEY, CDR2 SVGAGI. V was trimmed by 6 bases and J by 6 bases, leaving 23 bases between them. In nucleotides, the CDR3 is TGTGCCAGCAGACGCCAACAGGGATTTGGAAATTCTGAAGCTTTCTTT. It yields the protein CASRRQQGFGNSEAFF.

The chain is built from TRBV9 and TRBJ2-1; D possibly corresponds to TRBD2 (6 bases). The ends were cut back, 3 bases at V and 5 bases at J, with 15 bases in the middle. Germline CDR1 is SGDLS and CDR2 is YYNGEE. The CDR3 length is 15 residues. The CDR3 bases are TGTGCCAGCAGCGCCGCGGGGAGGCCCAACAATGAGCAGTTCTTC. It codes for CASSAAGRPNNEQFF.

The gene calls are TRBV25-1 and TRBJ1-6; D unclear. CDR1 and CDR2 from the germline V gene are MGHDK and SYGVNS. Trimming shortened V by 3 bases and J by 2 bases, and 5 bases separated the two germline ends. This CDR3 has 14 amino acids. CDR3 residues: CASSDTTYNSPLHF. The CDR3 region has the DNA TGTGCCAGCAGTGACACGACCTATAATTCACCCCTCCACTTT.

The chain links TRBV28 to TRBJ1-1; D ambiguous. Per the germline V gene, CDR1 is MDHEN and CDR2 is SYDVKM. This CDR3 spans 10 amino acids. Here the CDR3 DNA reads TGTGTTAGTATTGGTACTGAAGCTTTCTTT. This gives the protein CVSIGTEAFF.

The chain combines TRBV20-1 with TRBJ1-1; tentatively, D is TRBD1 (6 bases). Trimming shortened V by 3 bases and J by 2 bases, and 13 bases separated the two germline ends. The CDR3 runs to 14 residues. Germline assignment: CDR1 DFQATT and CDR2 SNEGSKA (reference sequence). The CDR3 DNA follows: TGCAGTGCTAGTCAGGACAGCGTCAACACTGAAGCTTTCTTT. Residues: CSASQDSVNTEAFF.

This clonotype was observed a few times. The chain couples TRBV20-1 to TRBJ2-1; 9 nucleotides line up with TRBD2. This CDR3 has 15 residues. Trimming cost V 1 base and J 4 bases; bases outside gene matches: 5. CDR1 and CDR2 (germline): DFQATT, SNEGSKA (reference sequence). The CDR3 spells CSARASSGVYNEQFF. The CDR3 DNA reads as TGCAGTGCTAGAGCGTCTAGCGGGGTATACAATGAGCAGTTCTTC.

This clonotype was recorded a few times. This sequence joins TRBV12-3 or TRBV12-4 and TRBJ1-3; TRBD1 might be the D (6 bases). Trimming cost V 3 bases and J 0 bases, with 9 bases left between them. CDR3 size: 15 residues. The CDR3 DNA reads as TGTGCCAGCAGTTTCGCGACAGGCTCTGGAAACACCATATATTTT. It specifies CASSFATGSGNTIYF.

The CDR3 reads CASSNRDSSGYGYTF. DNA for the CDR3: TGTGCCAGCAGCAACAGGGACAGCTCGGGCTATGGCTACACCTTC. The genes are TRBV2 and TRBJ1-2; TRBD1 agrees at 7 bases. This CDR3 contains 15 residues. Germline V gives CDR1 SNHLY, CDR2 FYNNEI. The V and J ends lost 6 bases and 4 bases, in that order; junction bases with no gene match: 11.

This clonotype was seen only a few times. V usage is TRBV12-3 or TRBV12-4 and J usage is TRBJ1-2; D is perhaps TRBD1 (6 bases). Trimming took off 6 bases at V and 9 bases at J, with 17 bases between the two ends. This CDR3 spans 13 amino acids. Written as DNA, the CDR3 is TGTGCCAGCAGCCAAGGACAGTCCTGGAGCTACACCTTC. Translation gives CASSQGQSWSYTF.

This clonotype was seen only a few times. The chain couples TRBV4-2 to TRBJ2-3, with 9 bases that match TRBD1. This CDR3 contains 15 residues. Germline CDR1 LGHNA, CDR2 YNFKEQ. Trimming cost V 1 base and J 6 bases; bases outside gene matches: 5. In DNA form, the CDR3 reads TGTGCCAGCAGCCAAGGGGGACAGGGAGGGGATACGCAGTATTTT. Translation: CASSQGGQGGDTQYF.

The rearrangement joins TRBV4-1 to TRBJ2-7; the match to TRBD1 covers 11 bases. V was pared by 5 bases and J by 2 bases, with 11 bases of the junction left unmatched. CDR1 and CDR2 from the germline V gene are MGHRA and YSYEKL. The CDR3 is made up of 17 amino acids. This CDR3 reads CASSDYTRDRGTYEQYF. In DNA form, the CDR3 reads TGCGCCAGCAGCGACTACACCCGGGACAGGGGGACCTACGAGCAGTACTTC.

V gene TRBV11-2 combines with J gene TRBJ2-5, with 9 bases matching TRBD1. Germline lookup yields CDR1 SGHAT and CDR2 FQNNGV. CDR3 length equals 15 residues. V trimming: 6 bases; J trimming: 4 bases; junction bases outside the gene matches: 9. The chain's CDR3 is CASSRPGQGRETQYF. CDR3 DNA sequence: TGTGCCAGCAGTCGTCCGGGACAGGGAAGAGAGACCCAGTACTTC.

The rearrangement links TRBV29-1 to TRBJ2-3; tentative D call: TRBD2 (6 bases). The CDR3 sequence is 12 residues long. Germline CDR1 is SQVTM and CDR2 is ANQGSEA. V gave up 7 bases and J gave up 13 bases, with 21 bases separating them. The CDR3 sequence: CSAGGAGTEKYF. The CDR3 nucleotides are TGCAGCGCCGGCGGGGCGGGGACTGAGAAGTATTTT.

This clonotype was seen only a few times. The chain combines TRBV12-3 or TRBV12-4 with TRBJ2-7; D is ambiguous. V gave up 1 base and J gave up 9 bases, with 7 bases separating them. The CDR3 length is 11 residues. In DNA, the CDR3 is TGTGCCAGCAGTTTAGGAGTAGGGCAGTACTTC. Translated, it gives CASSLGVGQYF.

The chain combines TRBV30 with TRBJ1-2; perhaps TRBD1 as D (5 bases). Trimming stripped 2 bases from V and 3 bases from J, with 16 bases between. CDR1 and CDR2 from the germline V gene are GTSNPN and SVGIG (reference sequence). This CDR3 has 15 amino acids. The CDR3 spells CAWSPSGGDYYGYTF. CDR3 coding DNA: TGTGCCTGGAGTCCCTCCGGGGGAGACTACTATGGCTACACCTTC.

The chain combines TRBV10-3 with TRBJ1-2, with 9 bases identical to TRBD1. Germline trimming cut 4 bases from V and 5 bases from J; bases unmatched to any gene: 2. CDR1 ENHRY and CDR2 SYGVKD come from the germline V gene. This CDR3 is 13 amino acids long. CDR3 nucleotides: TGTGCCATCAGTGGGGGGACAGGGTATGGCTACACCTTC. It translates to CAISGGTGYGYTF.

The chain is built from TRBV7-9 and TRBJ2-7; TRBD2 aligns across 8 bases. J was trimmed by 3 bases and V by 5 bases; bases with no gene match: 18. CDR1 is SEHNR and CDR2 is FQNEAQ in the germline V gene (reference sequence). The CDR3 contains 18 residues. CDR3 in DNA: TGTGCCAGCAGCCAACCTAGGGGGGGGAGAGCGGGAGTCTACGAGCAGTACTTC. This sequence encodes CASSQPRGGRAGVYEQYF.

This clonotype was detected only a few times. The genes are TRBV19 and TRBJ2-1, with D perhaps TRBD1 (6 bases). CDR1 and CDR2 (germline): LNHDA, SQIVND (reference sequence). CDR3 size: 15 residues. Trimming cost V 4 bases and J 4 bases, with 14 bases left between them. The CDR3 protein is CASSTLGGRYNEQFF. The CDR3 DNA reads as TGTGCCAGTAGTACCCTAGGGGGAAGGTACAATGAGCAGTTCTTC.